The rows below give T cell receptor beta chains drawn from one sample of a study of CD8 T cells in ankylosing spondylitis. Via MiXCR, TCRdb re-called the 5' RACE reads, giving one row per CDR3 protein. The table lists 200,000 to 250,000 distinct CDR3 sequences, about 10% of them singletons. The sample was blood, either unsorted or a sorted T cell fraction (not recorded which). These receptor sequences come from a male donor with ankylosing spondylitis or in good health (not recorded which). Both conserved end residues are part of each CDR3. Each record gives: V gene, J gene, clone size, D gene, CDR3 DNA, CDR3 protein. D genes are given only for firm matches. Expanded clones are given a class, and other clones once, few, many or no size at all.

TRBV20-1	TRBJ2-1	once	NA	TGCAGTGCTAGAGGTCGGCCTCTCGACAATGAGCAGTTCTTC	CSARGRPLDNEQFF
TRBV12-3/TRBV12-4	TRBJ1-4	many	TRBD1	TGTGCCAGCAGGAACTACAGGGGGGGGGATGAAAAACTGTTTTTT	CASRNYRGGDEKLFF
TRBV5-5	TRBJ2-7	NA	TRBD1	TGTGCCAGCAGCTTGGGGGCAGGGGGTCGCGAGCAGTACTTC	CASSLGAGGREQYF
TRBV28	TRBJ1-1	few	TRBD1	TGTGCCAGCAGGCAGAGATTCACAGGGGGATCGTTATGGACTGAAGCTTTCTTT	CASRQRFTGGSLWTEAFF
TRBV20-1	TRBJ2-5	many	TRBD2	TGCAGTGCTTTTCCCCTGGGACTAGCGGGATTGTCAGAGACCCAGTACTTC	CSAFPLGLAGLSETQYF
TRBV3-1	TRBJ2-2	few	NA	TGTGCCAGCAGCCAAGAGCACGACCCCTCCCGGGAGGAGCTGTTTTTT	CASSQEHDPSREELFF
TRBV4-2	TRBJ2-7	many	TRBD1	TGTGCCAGCAGCCAAGAGTACCTGACAGGGGGCTACGAGCAGTACTTC	CASSQEYLTGGYEQYF
TRBV20-1	TRBJ2-1	many	TRBD2	TGCAGTGCCCCCAAGGCCGGGACTAGCGCCTATAATGAGCAGTTCTTC	CSAPKAGTSAYNEQFF
TRBV29-1	TRBJ1-2	many	TRBD1	TGCAGCGCAGGGACAGATTATGGCTACACCTTC	CSAGTDYGYTF
TRBV12-3/TRBV12-4	TRBJ2-1	NA	NA	TGTCCCAGCAGTTTGAGTCCAAGCTCCTACAATGAGCAGTTCTTC	CPSSLSPSSYNEQFF
TRBV20-1	TRBJ2-1	many	TRBD2	TGCAGTGCTGGGACTAGCGGGGCTATGAATGAGCAGTTCTTC	CSAGTSGAMNEQFF
TRBV27	TRBJ2-1	NA	NA	TGTGCCAGCAGTTCCACCTTTTACAATGAGCAGTTCTTC	CASSSTFYNEQFF
TRBV20-1	TRBJ2-5	many	NA	TGCAGTGCACGGGGGGGGTCGGGACAGCAAGAGACCCAGTACTTC	CSARGGSGQQETQYF
TRBV12-3/TRBV12-4	TRBJ1-1	many	NA	TGTGCCAGCAGTCACCAGGGGACTGAAGCTTTCTTT	CASSHQGTEAFF
TRBV14	TRBJ1-1	NA	TRBD1	TGTGCCAGCAGCCAAAAACCGACAGGGGGCTACACTGAAGCTTTCTTT	CASSQKPTGGYTEAFF
TRBV2	TRBJ1-2	NA	TRBD1	TGTGCCAGCAGGACAGGGGAGTCTTATGGCTACACCTTC	CASRTGESYGYTF
TRBV21-1	TRBJ2-2	many	NA	TGTGCCAGCAGTAAAGTGGTACTAGCGGGGGGGTGCGGGGAGCTGTTTTTT	CASSKVVLAGGCGELFF
TRBV12-3/TRBV12-4	TRBJ1-5	many	NA	TGTGCCAGCAGTTTGGCACCAAATCAGCCCCAGCATTTT	CASSLAPNQPQHF
TRBV5-1	TRBJ2-3	many	TRBD2	TGCGCCAGCAGCTTGGCCGGAGCGGGGCGAATCACAGATACGCAGTATTTT	CASSLAGAGRITDTQYF
TRBV28	TRBJ2-4	many	NA	TGTGCCAGCACCCTACAAACGACCAGGGGATTTAATCAGTACTTC	CASTLQTTRGFNQYF
TRBV29-1	TRBJ1-3	many	NA	TGCAGCGTCCAGAGCTCTGGAAACACCATATATTTT	CSVQSSGNTIYF
TRBV3-1	TRBJ2-7	few	NA	TGTGCCAGCAGCCCCCGCCTCGACTCCCACGAGCAGTACTTC	CASSPRLDSHEQYF
TRBV20-1	TRBJ2-5	many	TRBD2	TGCAGTGCTAGAGACCCCCCGCCTAGCGGGAGGCAAGAGACCCAGTACTTC	CSARDPPPSGRQETQYF
TRBV12-3/TRBV12-4	TRBJ1-5	few	NA	TGTGCCAGCAGTTCAATGGGGGGGGCTCAGCCCCAGCATTTT	CASSSMGGAQPQHF
TRBV5-1	TRBJ2-6	few	TRBD2	TGCGCCAGCAGCTTGGGCCTAGCGGGGAGCTCTGGGGCCAACGTCCTGACTTTC	CASSLGLAGSSGANVLTF
TRBV28	TRBJ1-5	NA	NA	TGTGCCAGCAGTTTCCCGACCGGGACAAGTAGACAGCCCCAGCATTTT	CASSFPTGTSRQPQHF
TRBV5-1	TRBJ2-5	many	NA	TGCGCCAGCAGCGTGGACGCGTCAGGGACCCAGTACTTC	CASSVDASGTQYF
TRBV20-1	TRBJ1-5	many	NA	TGCAGTGCTAGCCCGGAGGGGAATCAGCCCCAGCATTTT	CSASPEGNQPQHF
TRBV12-3/TRBV12-4	TRBJ2-1	NA	TRBD1	TGTGCCAGCAGGACAGGGATTACCTACAATGAGCAGTTCTTC	CASRTGITYNEQFF
TRBV20-1	TRBJ1-1	NA	NA	TGCAGTGCTAGAGAGGGAGGGCGGGTGGAAGCTTTCTTT	CSAREGGRVEAFF
TRBV10-2	TRBJ1-1	many	NA	TGCGCCAGCATAGGCGGTGAGAACACTGAAGCTTTCTTT	CASIGGENTEAFF
TRBV6-1	TRBJ1-2	few	TRBD1	TGTGCCAGCAGTGATCTAGGTGGACAGGGTGTCCGTGGCTACACCTTC	CASSDLGGQGVRGYTF
TRBV5-5	TRBJ2-1	many	NA	TGTGCCAGCAGCTTGGGACTCTTCCCCTACAATGAGCAGTTCTTC	CASSLGLFPYNEQFF
TRBV5-1	TRBJ2-2	many	TRBD1	TGCGCCAGCAGCCCCCGCCGGGACAGTGGGGTCCCTAACTCCGGGGAGCTGTTTTTT	CASSPRRDSGVPNSGELFF
TRBV5-1	TRBJ2-1	many	TRBD1	TGCGCCAGCAGCTTGTTTAGCCCGGGACAGGGGGGGAATGAGCAGTTCTTC	CASSLFSPGQGGNEQFF
TRBV12-3/TRBV12-4	TRBJ2-6	many	TRBD1	TGTGCCAGCAGCCACCACGCCAGGGGGATATTCTCTGGGGCCAACGTCCTGACTTTC	CASSHHARGIFSGANVLTF
TRBV20-1	TRBJ2-5	many	TRBD2	TGCAGTGCTATATTAGCGGGGGGGCAGCTGAAGACCCAGTACTTC	CSAILAGGQLKTQYF
TRBV6-5	TRBJ1-2	NA	TRBD1	TGTGCCAGCAGTTACTCTAGACAGGGCGGGAACTATGGCTACACCTTC	CASSYSRQGGNYGYTF
TRBV12-3/TRBV12-4	TRBJ2-2	NA	NA	TGTGCCAGCAGTTACCTCCCCCGGTCCGGGGAGCTGTTTTTT	CASSYLPRSGELFF
TRBV7-9	TRBJ2-2	NA	NA	TGTGCCAGCAGCTTAGGATTCGATAGACTTGACGGGGAGCTGTTTTTT	CASSLGFDRLDGELFF
TRBV20-1	TRBJ2-5	many	NA	TGCAGTGCTAGTCTTGAGGTTCGGACCCAGTACTTC	CSASLEVRTQYF
TRBV12-3/TRBV12-4	TRBJ2-3	many	NA	TGTGCCAGCAGCCACCCGGTGGTCACAGATACGCAGTATTTT	CASSHPVVTDTQYF
TRBV5-5	TRBJ2-2	many	TRBD1	TGTGCCAGCAGCTTTGGGACAGAAATATCCGGGGAGCTGTTTTTT	CASSFGTEISGELFF
TRBV14	TRBJ2-3	NA	NA	TGTGTCAGCAGCCAAGTAGCGAAACACACAGATACGCAGTATTTT	CVSSQVAKHTDTQYF
TRBV4-2	TRBJ2-1	NA	NA	TGTGCCAGCAGCCCCGGGCCCGTCGCGGATGAGCAGTTCTTC	CASSPGPVADEQFF
TRBV25-1	TRBJ2-5	many	NA	TGTGCCAGCAGTGAATTCCCAGGAAAAGAGACCCAGTACTTC	CASSEFPGKETQYF
TRBV4-2	TRBJ2-3	many	NA	TGTGCCAGCAGCCAGGGGGACGCCACAGATACGCAGTATTTT	CASSQGDATDTQYF
TRBV12-3/TRBV12-4	TRBJ2-2	many	NA	TGTGCCAGCAGTGGATACACCGGGGAGCTGTTTTTT	CASSGYTGELFF